Each of the 25 T cell receptor beta chains below was sequenced from the same sample in a study of T cells expressing NK-cell markers. TCRdb reanalyzed the 5' RACE reads, giving one entry per CDR3 protein sequence and no DNA. The sample data list roughly 430,000 distinct CDR3 sequences. Specimen: blood T cells: a sorted CD56 or NKG2C T cell subset, CD4+ or CD8+ T cells, or bulk PBMC T cells (not recorded which). These receptors were taken from a woman between 18 and 75 years old in good health.

The rearrangement joins TRBV10-3 to TRBJ1-2; no DNA is available, so the TRBD1 call from TCRdb remains unchecked. The CDR3 totals 13 residues. Germline loops: CDR1 ENHRY, CDR2 SYGVKD. This CDR3 reads CAISDRGPYGYTF.

The chain uses TRBV7-8 and TRBJ2-7; TCRdb outputs TRBD2, but without DNA this stays unchecked. CDR1 is SGHVS, CDR2 FQNEAQ, per germline. The CDR3 has 15 residues. CDR3: CASSSPGASGRWQYF.

The CDR3 reads CASRTPTGELFF. The chain uses TRBV6-5 and TRBJ2-2. In germline, CDR1 is MNHEY, CDR2 SVGAGI. The CDR3 spans 12 residues.

This clonotype is deemed medium-sized (0.01 to 0.1%) by its frequency. CDR3 protein: CASSQESGTGELFF. The rearrangement joins TRBV4-3 to TRBJ2-2; no DNA is available, so the TRBD2 call from TCRdb remains unchecked. The CDR3 is 14 amino acids. CDR1 and CDR2 from the germline V gene are LGHNA and YSLEER.

V and J are TRBV18 and TRBJ2-2; the D call from TCRdb, TRBD2, cannot be confirmed without DNA. From germline, CDR1 is KGHSH and CDR2 LQKENI. The CDR3 totals 18 residues. The CDR3 sequence: CASSPETSGSWNTGELFF. Full variable domain (rest looked up from reference TRBV18 and TRBJ2-2): NAGVMQNPRHLVRRRGQEARLRCSPMKGHSHVYWYRQLPEEGLKFMVYLQKENIIDESGMPKERFSAEFPKEGPSILRIQQVVRGDSAAYFCASSPETSGSWNTGELFFGEGSRLTVL.

The chain combines TRBV4-3 with TRBJ1-1. The CDR3 is 16 amino acids. CDR1 is LGHNA, CDR2 YSLEER, per germline. The chain's CDR3 is CASSQDSEGPNTEAFF.

The chain has TRBV7-2 and TRBJ2-3; TCRdb returns TRBD2, unconfirmable since there is no DNA. This CDR3 comprises 16 residues. From germline, CDR1 is SGHTA and CDR2 FQGNSA. The CDR3 loop reads CASSSGLAVRGVTQYF. Complete variable domain (other parts from reference TRBV7-2 and TRBJ2-3): GAGVSQSPSNKVTEKGKDVELRCDPISGHTALYWYRQSLGQGLEFLIYFQGNSAPDKSGLPSDRFSAERTGGSVSTLTIQRTQQEDSAVYLCASSSGLAVRGVTQYFGPGTRLTVL.

V usage is TRBV20-1 and J usage is TRBJ2-7; the TCRdb call, TRBD1, lacks DNA for checking. The CDR3 runs 12 residues. Germline CDR1 and CDR2: DFQATT and SNEGSKA (reference sequence). CDR3 loop: CSARTGRQEQYF.

J is TRBJ2-2 and V is TRBV6-1; with no DNA, the TCRdb D assignment of TRBD1 cannot be verified. The CDR3 length is 13 residues. Germline V gene data show CDR1 as MNHNS and CDR2 as SASEGT. The CDR3 here is CASGAGFTGELFF.

This chain joins TRBV20-1 and TRBJ2-7; with no DNA, the TCRdb D assignment of TRBD1 cannot be verified. Germline CDR1 reads DFQATT; CDR2 reads SNEGSKA (reference sequence). CDR3 size: 13 residues. CDR3 sequence reads: CSAMGGKEGEQYF.

The chain recombines TRBV12-3 or TRBV12-4 with TRBJ2-1. CDR3 length: 17 amino acids. The CDR3 spells CASSRTQGQGTYNEQFF.

The V and J genes are TRBV15 and TRBJ1-1. The germline CDR1 and CDR2 sequences are LNHNV and YYDKDF (reference sequence). There are 12 residues in the CDR3. CDR3 residues: CATSSRQLGAFF. The whole variable domain, filled in from reference TRBV15 and TRBJ1-1, reads DAMVIQNPRYQVTQFGKPVTLSCSQTLNHNVMYWYQQKSSQAPKLLFHYYDKDFNNEADTPDNFQSRRPNTSFCFLDIRSPGLGDTAMYLCATSSRQLGAFFGQGTRLTVV.

The V gene is TRBV6-4, the J gene TRBJ2-3; TCRdb lists TRBD1, though no DNA is available to test this call. The CDR3 is made up of 13 amino acids. Germline CDR1 and CDR2: MRHNA and SNTAGT. The CDR3 protein is CASSDGTPDTQYF.

V usage is TRBV6-4 and J usage is TRBJ1-2; TCRdb returns TRBD1, unconfirmable since there is no DNA. The CDR3 runs to 14 residues. Germline V lookup: CDR1 MRHNA, CDR2 SNTAGT. CDR3 sequence: CASSRTGGKAGYTF.

The CDR3 region is CASSLVGQGGYEQYF. The chain uses TRBV7-2 and TRBJ2-7; TCRdb gives TRBD1 as the D gene, but with no DNA this cannot be confirmed. Germline V gene data show CDR1 as SGHTA and CDR2 as FQGNSA. The CDR3 consists of 15 residues.

The chain has TRBV29-1 and TRBJ1-3. The CDR3 covers 13 residues. Germline assignment: CDR1 SQVTM and CDR2 ANQGSEA. CDR3 protein: CSVADGSGNTIYF. Complete variable domain (other parts from reference TRBV29-1 and TRBJ1-3): SAVISQKPSRDICQRGTSLTIQCQVDSQVTMMFWYRQQPGQSLTLIATANQGSEATYESGFVIDKFPISRPNLTFSTLTVSNMSPEDSSIYLCSVADGSGNTIYFGEGSWLTVV.

The CDR3: CASSLQASVNTGELFF. The chain is built from TRBV5-1 and TRBJ2-2; no DNA is available, so the TRBD2 call from TCRdb remains unchecked. The CDR3 runs to 16 residues. The V gene's germline CDR1 is SGHRS and CDR2 YFSETQ.

J is TRBJ2-3 and V is TRBV5-4. CDR3 size: 14 residues. From germline, CDR1 is SGHNT and CDR2 YYREEE (reference sequence). The CDR3 reads CASSLKGYTDTQYF.

V gene TRBV3-1 combines with J gene TRBJ2-7; TCRdb reports TRBD2, a call that lacks DNA to check it against. CDR1 and CDR2 from the germline V gene are LGHDT and YNNKEL (reference sequence). The CDR3 has 14 residues. This CDR3 reads CASSPGTSVYEQYF.

The genes are TRBV7-2 and TRBJ2-1; with no DNA, the TCRdb D assignment of TRBD2 cannot be verified. The CDR3 runs to 15 residues. Germline CDR1 and CDR2: SGHTA and FQGNSA. The CDR3 loop is CASRDRGRHYNEQFF.

The chain uses TRBV20-1 and TRBJ2-7. The CDR3 runs 15 residues. The V gene's germline CDR1 is DFQATT and CDR2 SNEGSKA (reference sequence). This CDR3 reads CSARDLQGSSYEQYF.

The chain recombines TRBV5-1 with TRBJ2-5; there is no DNA to check the TCRdb D call of TRBD1. The germline V gene encodes CDR1 SGHRS and CDR2 YFSETQ. This CDR3 contains 14 residues. CDR3 region: CASSLSTGTETQYF.

This rearrangement joins TRBV24-1 to TRBJ2-7; TCRdb's assignment of TRBD2 cannot be checked, as there is no DNA. Germline loops: CDR1 KGHDR, CDR2 SFDVKD. The CDR3 sequence is 17 residues long. CDR3 protein: CATSDPGLAGIVQGQYF.

The V call is TRBV20-1, the J call TRBJ2-3. In germline, CDR1 is DFQATT, CDR2 SNEGSKA (reference sequence). The CDR3 has 12 residues. This chain's CDR3 is CSAIKAVDTQYF.

This rearrangement joins TRBV12-3 or TRBV12-4 to TRBJ2-7. CDR3 length: 15 residues. The CDR3 sequence: CASTPSLAGAYEQYF.